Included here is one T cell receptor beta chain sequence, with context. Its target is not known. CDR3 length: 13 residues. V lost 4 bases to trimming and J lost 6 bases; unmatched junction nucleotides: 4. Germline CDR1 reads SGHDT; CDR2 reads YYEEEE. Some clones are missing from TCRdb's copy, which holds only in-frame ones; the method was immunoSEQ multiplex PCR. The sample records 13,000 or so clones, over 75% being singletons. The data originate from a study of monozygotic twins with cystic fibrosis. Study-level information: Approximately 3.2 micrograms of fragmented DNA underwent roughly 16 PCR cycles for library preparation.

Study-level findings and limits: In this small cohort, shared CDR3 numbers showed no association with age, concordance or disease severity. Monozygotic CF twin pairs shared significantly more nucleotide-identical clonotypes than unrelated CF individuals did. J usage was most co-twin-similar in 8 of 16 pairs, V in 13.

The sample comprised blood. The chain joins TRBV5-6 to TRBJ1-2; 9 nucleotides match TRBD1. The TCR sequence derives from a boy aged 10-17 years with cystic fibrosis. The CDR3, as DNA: TGTGCCAGCAGCCACAGACAGGGGGATGGCTACACCTTC. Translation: CASSHRQGDGYTF.